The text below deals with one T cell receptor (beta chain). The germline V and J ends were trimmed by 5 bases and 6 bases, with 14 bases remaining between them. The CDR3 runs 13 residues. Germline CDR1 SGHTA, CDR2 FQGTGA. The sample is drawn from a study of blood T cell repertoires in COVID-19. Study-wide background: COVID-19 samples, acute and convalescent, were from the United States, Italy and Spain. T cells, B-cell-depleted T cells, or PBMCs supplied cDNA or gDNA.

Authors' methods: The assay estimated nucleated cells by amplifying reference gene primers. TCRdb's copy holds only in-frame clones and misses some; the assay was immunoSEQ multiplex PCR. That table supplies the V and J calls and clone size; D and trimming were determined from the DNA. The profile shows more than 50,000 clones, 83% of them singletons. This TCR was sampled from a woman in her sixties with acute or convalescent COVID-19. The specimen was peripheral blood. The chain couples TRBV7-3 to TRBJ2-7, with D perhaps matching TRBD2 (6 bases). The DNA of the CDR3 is TGTGCCAGCAGCCTTACGGAGGGTAGCGAGCAGTACTTC. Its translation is CASSLTEGSEQYF.